This T cell receptor (beta chain) originates from a study of blood T cell repertoires in COVID-19. Looking at the study overall: COVID-19 samples collected from the United States, Italy and Spain covered acute and convalescent phases.

V lost 2 bases, J lost 6 bases, and 6 bases stayed unmatched. The CDR3 length is 14 residues. Germline V gives CDR1 GTSNPN, CDR2 SVGIG (reference sequence). Per the original methods: Amplification from reference gene primers served as the basis for estimated nucleated cell counts. Repertoires were generated with immunoSEQ multiplex PCR, while TCRdb's copy carries only in-frame clones and drops some. That table is the source of V, J and clone size, and D and trimming were worked out from the DNA. This sample has around 300,000 clones, with about nine tenths found just once. This rearrangement joins TRBV30 to TRBJ1-5; 8 bases match TRBD1. The TCR was taken from a woman aged 25 to 39 with active or convalescent COVID-19. Sequenced sample: peripheral blood. The CDR3 DNA is TGTGCCTGGAGTCGACAGGGGTTGGGTCAGCCCCAGCATTTT. Translating it yields CAWSRQGLGQPQHF. The variable domain in full, with the rest retrieved from reference TRBV30 and TRBJ1-5, is SQTIHQWPATLVQPVGSPLSLECTVEGTSNPNLYWYRQAAGRGLQLLFYSVGIGQISSEVPQNLSASRPQDRQFILSSKKLLLSDSGFYLCAWSRQGLGQPQHFGDGTRLSIL.